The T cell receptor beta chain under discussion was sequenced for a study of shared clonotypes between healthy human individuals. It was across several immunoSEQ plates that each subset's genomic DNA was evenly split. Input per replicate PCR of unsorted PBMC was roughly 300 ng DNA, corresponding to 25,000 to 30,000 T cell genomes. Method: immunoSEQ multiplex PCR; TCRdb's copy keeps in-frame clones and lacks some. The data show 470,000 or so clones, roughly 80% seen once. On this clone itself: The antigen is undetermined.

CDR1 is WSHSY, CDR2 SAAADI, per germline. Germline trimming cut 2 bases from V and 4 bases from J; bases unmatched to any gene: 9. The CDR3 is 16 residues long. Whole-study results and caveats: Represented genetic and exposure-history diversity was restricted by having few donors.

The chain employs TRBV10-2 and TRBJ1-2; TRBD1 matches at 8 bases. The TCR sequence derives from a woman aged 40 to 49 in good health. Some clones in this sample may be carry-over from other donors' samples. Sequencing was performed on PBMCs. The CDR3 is CASSEGWQGAIYGYTF. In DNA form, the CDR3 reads TGCGCCAGCAGTGAGGGGTGGCAGGGGGCAATCTATGGCTACACCTTC.